The next 21 T cell receptor beta chains were all read from a single sample in a study of cytomegalovirus exposure and HLA in healthy donors. 13 Jbeta primers and 60 Vbeta primers were used for the PCR. Repertoires were generated with immunoSEQ multiplex PCR, while TCRdb's copy carries only in-frame clones and drops some. The data show 200,000 or so clones, 82% seen once. Sequenced material: PBMCs. Receptors were obtained from a boy between 2 and 10 years old in good health and CMV-seronegative.

The chain couples TRBV15 to TRBJ1-2; D gene unclear. The CDR3 has 13 amino acids. Trimming removed 0 bases from V and 8 bases from J, with 10 bases in between. The V gene's germline CDR1 is LNHNV and CDR2 YYDKDF (reference sequence). The CDR3 is CATSRDLEGGYTF. The CDR3 DNA reads TGTGCCACCAGCAGAGATCTGGAGGGCGGCTACACCTTC.

The V call is TRBV29-1, the J call TRBJ1-2; D gene unclear. Germline CDR1 reads SQVTM; CDR2 reads ANQGSEA. The CDR3 spans 17 residues. V was trimmed by 1 base and J by 2 bases, leaving 20 bases between them. CDR3 nucleotide sequence: TGCAGCGTTGAAGTACCGGACTCCTATCTAGGGAACTATGGCTACACCTTC. It specifies CSVEVPDSYLGNYGYTF.

This clone has only one observation. The chain employs TRBV27 and TRBJ1-1; possibly TRBD1 for D (5 bases). This CDR3 comprises 12 residues. The V gene's germline CDR1 is MNHEY and CDR2 SMNVEV (reference sequence). V lost 10 bases and J lost 2, with 11 bases in between. This CDR3 is CATGRGNTEAFF. As DNA, the CDR3 is TGTGCCACCGGGAGGGGAAACACTGAAGCTTTCTTT.

This clone was observed a handful of times. The chain is built from TRBV30 and TRBJ2-1; 12 bases line up with TRBD2. Germline loops: CDR1 GTSNPN, CDR2 SVGIG (reference sequence). The CDR3 spans 17 residues. V shed 4 bases and J 0 bases; nucleotides not matched to a gene: 7. The CDR3 DNA sequence: TGTGCCTGGACGGCCTCTAGCGGGGGGGCCTCCTACAATGAGCAGTTCTTC. Encoded protein: CAWTASSGGASYNEQFF. Full variable domain (outside the CDR3, taken from reference TRBV30 and TRBJ2-1): SQTIHQWPATLVQPVGSPLSLECTVEGTSNPNLYWYRQAAGRGLQLLFYSVGIGQISSEVPQNLSASRPQDRQFILSSKKLLLSDSGFYLCAWTASSGGASYNEQFFGPGTRLTVL.

The V call is TRBV29-1, the J call TRBJ1-1, with D tentatively TRBD1 (6 bases). CDR3 length: 13 amino acids. Between the trimmed V and J ends, which lost 2 bases and 0 bases, there was a span of 7 bases. Germline CDR1 SQVTM, CDR2 ANQGSEA. The CDR3 DNA sequence: TGCAGCGTTGAAAACAGGGTGAACACTGAAGCTTTCTTT. Amino acids: CSVENRVNTEAFF.

This clone came up once. The rearrangement uses TRBV11-3 and TRBJ1-2, with 7 bases aligning to TRBD1. Trimming removed 1 base from V and 4 bases from J; junction bases left unmatched: 0. The CDR3 is made up of 13 amino acids. CDR1 is SGHNT, CDR2 YENEEA, per germline. The CDR3 spells CASSLAGGYGYTF. CDR3 coding DNA: TGTGCCAGCAGCTTAGCAGGGGGCTATGGCTACACCTTC.

This clone was seen just once. The junction departs from the called germline gene at one end, perhaps through a read error. The chain combines TRBV13 with TRBJ1-2; tentative D call: TRBD1 (6 bases). Germline lookup yields CDR1 PRHDT and CDR2 FYEKMQ (reference sequence). The CDR3 has 13 amino acids. In DNA, the CDR3 is TGTGCCAGCAGCCTAGGACAGAACTATGGCTACACCTTC. It codes for CASSLGQNYGYTF.

V usage is TRBV29-1 and J usage is TRBJ1-1; 11 positions agree with TRBD1. From germline, CDR1 is SQVTM and CDR2 ANQGSEA. This CDR3 is 19 amino acids long. The J segment lost 1 base and the V segment lost 2 bases, leaving 15 bases of the junction unmatched. CDR3 amino acids: CSVEHPRDRGFGTNTEAFF. The DNA of the CDR3 is TGCAGCGTTGAACATCCCCGGGACAGGGGGTTCGGGACGAACACTGAAGCTTTCTTT.

The chain combines TRBV6-5 with TRBJ1-5, with D tentatively TRBD1 (5 bases). The ends were cut back, 0 bases at V and 1 base at J, with 7 bases in the middle. The CDR3 has 15 residues. Per the germline V gene, CDR1 is MNHEY and CDR2 is SVGAGI. The CDR3 spells CASSYSPGSNQPQHF. As DNA, the CDR3 is TGTGCCAGCAGTTACTCGCCAGGGAGCAATCAGCCCCAGCATTTT.

This clone was recorded once. This chain joins TRBV7-8 and TRBJ1-2, with 9 bases fitting TRBD1. CDR1 and CDR2 (germline): SGHVS, FQNEAQ. This CDR3 is built from 17 residues. The trim removed 1 base at V and 3 bases at J, leaving 9 bases unmatched. The CDR3 spells CASSLEGGQGAYYGYTF. The DNA of the CDR3 is TGTGCCAGCAGCTTAGAAGGGGGACAGGGAGCATACTATGGCTACACCTTC.

This clone was picked up a small number of times. This rearrangement joins TRBV6-4 to TRBJ1-2, with TRBD1 identical over 7 bases. Germline values: CDR1 MRHNA, CDR2 SNTAGT. CDR3 length equals 17 residues. The ends lost 2 bases at V and 0 bases at J; junction bases unmatched: 9. In nucleotides, the CDR3 is TGTGCCAGCAGTGACCCCACCTCCGGGACAGCTAACTATGGCTACACCTTC. It is translated as CASSDPTSGTANYGYTF.

This chain joins TRBV29-1 and TRBJ2-3; D gene uncertain. The CDR3 runs to 12 residues. CDR1 is SQVTM and CDR2 is ANQGSEA in the germline V gene. The CDR3 DNA is TGCAGTCATGCCCTAGTTGCAGATACGCAGTATTTT. This gives the protein CSHALVADTQYF.

This clone has just a few counts. The chain joins TRBV25-1 to TRBJ2-2; the D gene is possibly TRBD1 (5 bases). Germline V CDR1 and CDR2: MGHDK, SYGVNS. V was clipped by 8 bases and J by 4 bases, with 11 bases between them. This CDR3 contains 13 residues. The CDR3 coding sequence is TGTGCCAGCGGACACGGTGGCACCGGGGAGCTGTTTTTT. It is translated as CASGHGGTGELFF.

CDR3 nucleotide sequence: TGTGCCAGCAGCCAAGGGCTGGGGGACAGGGGATATAGCAATCAGCCCCAGCATTTT. Translation: CASSQGLGDRGYSNQPQHF. V usage is TRBV4-2 and J usage is TRBJ1-5, with 10 positions matching TRBD1. The V and J ends lost 1 base and 0 bases, in that order; junction bases with no gene match: 9. In germline, CDR1 is LGHNA, CDR2 YNFKEQ. The CDR3 runs 19 residues.

The chain is built from TRBV11-1 and TRBJ2-1; unclear D gene. CDR1 is SGHAT, CDR2 FQDESV, per germline (reference sequence). CDR3 length: 15 residues. Trimming cost V 5 bases and J 3 bases, with 14 bases left between them. The CDR3 nucleotides are TGTGCCAGCAGCCCATCCCCGTCAGTCTACAATGAGCAGTTCTTC. Translating gives CASSPSPSVYNEQFF.

The J gene is TRBJ1-4, the V gene TRBV6-1; the D gene is possibly TRBD1 (6 bases). CDR1 is MNHNS, CDR2 SASEGT, per germline. Trimming took 7 bases from V and 6 from J, leaving 12 bases between them. The CDR3 runs 13 residues. The CDR3 DNA follows: TGTGCCAGCACGACGGGACAAGATGAAAAACTGTTTTTT. This encodes CASTTGQDEKLFF.

As regards this clone: Mismatch with germline at one junction end may stem from a read error. The chain carries TRBV5-1 and TRBJ2-6; TRBD1 might be the D (5 bases). Per germline, CDR1 SGHRS and CDR2 YFSETQ. The CDR3 is made up of 17 amino acids. The CDR3 DNA reads as TGCGCCAGCAGCTTGGAAAGGCCGGGCTCTGGGGCCAACGGCCTGACTTTC. Translation gives CASSLERPGSGANGLTF. The full variable domain, rest sourced from reference TRBV5-1 and TRBJ2-6, is KAGVTQTPRYLIKTRGQQVTLSCSPISGHRSVSWYQQTPGQGLQFLFEYFSETQRNKGNFPGRFSGRQFSNSRSEMNVSTLELGDSALYLCASSLERPGSGANGLTFGAGSRLTVL.

The chain recombines TRBV18 with TRBJ2-7; TRBD2 might be the D (7 bases). Germline CDR1 reads KGHSH; CDR2 reads LQKENI. Trimming pared 3 bases from V and 7 bases from J, leaving 16 bases between. The CDR3 is made up of 14 amino acids. CDR3 protein: CASSPGAGAWEQYF. CDR3 DNA: TGTGCCAGCTCACCGGGTGCGGGGGCATGGGAGCAGTACTTC.

J is TRBJ2-6 and V is TRBV5-5; 8 bases align to TRBD1. V shed 2 bases, J shed 4 bases, and the junction held 8 bases outside the gene matches. CDR1 is SGHKS and CDR2 is YYEKEE in the germline V gene (reference sequence). There are 17 residues in the CDR3. The CDR3 loop reads CASSFLSQGAGANVLTF. The CDR3 region has the DNA TGTGCCAGCAGCTTCCTCTCTCAGGGGGCCGGGGCCAACGTCCTGACTTTC.

This chain links TRBV5-5 with TRBJ2-7; perhaps TRBD1 as D (5 bases). Germline CDR1 is SGHKS and CDR2 is YYEKEE (reference sequence). Trimming removed 1 base from V and 2 bases from J, with 10 bases in between. The CDR3 is 14 residues long. CDR3 nucleotides: TGTGCCAGCAGCTTGCAGGGCACCCCCTACGAGCAGTACTTC. As protein: CASSLQGTPYEQYF.

Turning to this clone: This sample includes further DNA sequences coding for the same CDR3. The chain employs TRBV7-9 and TRBJ2-5, with TRBD2 identical over 14 bases. The germline V gene has CDR1 SEHNR and CDR2 FQNEAQ (reference sequence). The trim removed 5 bases at V and 0 bases at J, leaving 5 bases unmatched. CDR3 length equals 17 residues. The CDR3 spells CASSLGLAGGYQETQYF. The CDR3 DNA is TGTGCCAGCAGCCTCGGACTAGCGGGGGGATACCAAGAGACCCAGTACTTC.